Following are 23 T cell receptor beta chains from one sample sequenced in a study of blood T cell repertoires in COVID-19. Clones were read by immunoSEQ multiplex PCR, and TCRdb kept only the in-frame ones, dropping some. The table lists about 200,000 clones, 80% to 95% of them singletons, with 0.5% to 0.55% in the top ten. The sequenced sample was peripheral blood. These receptors were taken from a middle-aged man with acute or convalescent COVID-19.

This clone was counted a single time. V and J are TRBV5-8 and TRBJ1-5; 8 nucleotides align to TRBD1. There are 15 residues in the CDR3. Germline values: CDR1 SGHTS, CDR2 YDEGEE. The V and J ends lost 4 bases and 4 bases, in that order; junction bases with no gene match: 7. DNA of the CDR3: TGTGCCAGCAGCCCTATGGACAGGGAGAATCAGCCCCAGCATTTT. This codes for CASSPMDRENQPQHF.

This clone has only one observation. The chain combines TRBV7-2 with TRBJ2-1, with TRBD2 matching over 11 bases. With 5 bases clipped from V and 6 bases from J, the junction kept 9 bases outside the gene matches. CDR1 and CDR2 from the germline V gene are SGHTA and FQGNSA. This CDR3 is built from 16 residues. CDR3 region: CASSPSLAGVANEQFF. The CDR3 nucleotides are TGTGCCAGCAGCCCATCACTAGCGGGAGTTGCCAATGAGCAGTTCTTC.

This chain joins TRBV3-1 (or the pseudogene TRBV3-2) and TRBJ2-1, with D perhaps matching TRBD1 (6 bases). Trimming pared 3 bases from V and 10 bases from J, leaving 13 bases between. Germline assignment: CDR1 LGHDT and CDR2 YNNKEL (reference sequence). The CDR3 is 13 amino acids. The CDR3 loop reads CASSHAQGQEQFF. The CDR3 nucleotides read TGTGCCAGCAGCCACGCCCAGGGACAAGAGCAGTTCTTC.

This clone was seen once. This chain joins TRBV29-1 and TRBJ2-1; D is possibly TRBD2 (7 bases). Germline lookup yields CDR1 SQVTM and CDR2 ANQGSEA. The V and J ends lost 3 bases and 6 bases respectively, with 24 bases between them. The CDR3 loop spans 17 amino acids. CDR3 protein: CSVERLTRGAGVNEQFF. The CDR3, as DNA: TGCAGCGTTGAGCGTCTGACCCGGGGGGCAGGGGTCAATGAGCAGTTCTTC.

This clone was seen a single time. The chain couples TRBV7-8 to TRBJ1-2; D not resolved. The CDR3 is 12 residues long. V was clipped by 4 bases and J by 6 bases, with 9 bases between them. Germline CDR1 reads SGHVS; CDR2 reads FQNEAQ. The CDR3 bases are TGTGCCAGCAGCTACGCAGGCCATGGCTACACCTTC. Encoded protein: CASSYAGHGYTF.

This chain connects TRBV11-2 to TRBJ2-3; the D gene is possibly TRBD1 (6 bases). With 5 bases removed from V and 7 bases from J, the gap between germline ends came to 22 bases. Germline CDR1 and CDR2: SGHAT and FQNNGV. The CDR3 is 16 amino acids. The DNA for the CDR3 is TGTGCCAGCAGCCGAATTCGGGCAGGGGCTCCCAATACGCAGTATTTT. Residues: CASSRIRAGAPNTQYF.

V and J are TRBV18 and TRBJ1-2, with TRBD1 identical over 7 bases. The CDR3 is 16 amino acids. Trimming cost V 5 bases and J 4 bases; bases outside gene matches: 13. In germline, CDR1 is KGHSH, CDR2 LQKENI. The CDR3 DNA is TGTGCCAGCTCATCACGCCCTGGGGGACAGACCTATGGCTACACCTTC. Translating gives CASSSRPGGQTYGYTF.

This clone was detected a few times. This chain connects TRBV7-3 to TRBJ2-7; 11 bases map to TRBD1. Germline V gene data show CDR1 as SGHTA and CDR2 as FQGTGA. J gave up 4 bases and V 6 bases, and 5 bases lay outside the gene matches. This CDR3 region has 14 residues. The CDR3 spells CASSPGTGGYEQYF. CDR3 coding DNA: TGTGCCAGCAGTCCCGGGACAGGGGGTTACGAGCAGTACTTC.

V gene TRBV9 combines with J gene TRBJ2-6; possible D gene TRBD1, 5 bases. Looked up from germline, CDR1 is SGDLS and CDR2 is YYNGEE. Trimming took 3 bases from V and 4 from J, leaving 11 bases between them. The CDR3 runs 15 residues. This CDR3 is CASSAPGSGANVLTF. In DNA, the CDR3 is TGTGCCAGCAGCGCACCAGGGTCCGGGGCCAACGTCCTGACTTTC. The full variable domain, rest sourced from reference TRBV9 and TRBJ2-6, is DSGVTQTPKHLITATGQRVTLRCSPRSGDLSVYWYQQSLDQGLQFLIQYYNGEERAKGNILERFSAQQFPDLHSELNLSSLELGDSALYFCASSAPGSGANVLTFGAGSRLTVL.

V gene TRBV18 combines with J gene TRBJ2-1, with D possibly being TRBD1 (5 bases). The CDR3 sequence is 15 residues long. Looked up from germline, CDR1 is KGHSH and CDR2 is LQKENI. V lost 3 bases and J 1 base, leaving 10 bases between the germline ends. The CDR3: CASSPGRGSYNEQFF. As DNA, the CDR3 is TGTGCCAGCTCACCGGGTAGGGGTTCCTACAATGAGCAGTTCTTC.

V and J are TRBV6-2 or TRBV6-3 and TRBJ2-7; D ambiguous. V lost 6 bases, J lost 3 bases, and 6 bases lay in between. CDR1 and CDR2 (germline): MNHEY, SVGEGT. The CDR3 runs to 11 residues. The CDR3 DNA is TGTGCCAGCAGCAATCTCTACGAGCAGTACTTC. It is translated as CASSNLYEQYF.

This rearrangement joins TRBV6-5 to TRBJ2-1; D may be TRBD2 (5 bases). The CDR3 extends over 12 amino acids. The ends were cut back, 6 bases at V and 8 bases at J, with 11 bases in the middle. CDR1 is MNHEY, CDR2 SVGAGI, per germline. In nucleotides, the CDR3 is TGTGCCAGCAGGCTACTAGGAGATGAGCAGTTCTTC. This encodes CASRLLGDEQFF.

This clone appeared a few times. The rearrangement links TRBV19 to TRBJ1-5, with D possibly TRBD1 on 5 matching bases. This CDR3 is 13 amino acids long. Deletions cut 7 bases from V and 5 bases from J, with 12 bases between. The germline gives CDR1 LNHDA, CDR2 SQIVND (reference sequence). CDR3 sequence (DNA): TGTGCCAGTACGCGACAGATTGATCAGCCCCAGCATTTT. Its protein is CASTRQIDQPQHF.

This clone appeared once. The rearrangement links TRBV5-5 to TRBJ2-2; a weak D match, TRBD1 (6 bases). The V gene lost 4 bases and the J gene lost 9 bases, with 31 bases spanning the gap. The CDR3 extends over 19 amino acids. Germline-derived CDR1 and CDR2 are SGHKS and YYEKEE (reference sequence). The CDR3 DNA reads TGTGCCAGCAGCCACCGTAAATCTGGACAGCCCCGACAGCCGCGGGAGCTGTTTTTT. Translated, it gives CASSHRKSGQPRQPRELFF.

The chain recombines TRBV27 with TRBJ1-4, with 7 bases matching TRBD1. CDR1 MNHEY and CDR2 SMNVEV come from the germline V gene (reference sequence). Germline trimming cut 5 bases from V and 5 bases from J; bases unmatched to any gene: 8. The CDR3 is 15 residues long. CDR3 coding DNA: TGTGCCAGCAGTCCAAGACAGGGTTGGAATGAAAAACTGTTTTTT. It encodes CASSPRQGWNEKLFF.

The chain carries TRBV2 and TRBJ2-7; TRBD2 is a possible D gene (6 bases). The CDR3 loop spans 12 amino acids. Per the germline V gene, CDR1 is SNHLY and CDR2 is FYNNEI. Trimming removed 10 bases at V and 2 bases at J, with 12 bases between. CDR3 region: CANGGAPYEQYV. The CDR3 DNA is TGTGCCAACGGGGGTGCCCCCTACGAGCAGTACGTC.

The V and J genes are TRBV10-3 and TRBJ1-6, with D possibly TRBD1 on 6 matching bases. This CDR3 is built from 14 residues. CDR1 and CDR2 (germline): ENHRY, SYGVKD. With 7 bases removed from V and 5 bases from J, the gap between germline ends came to 12 bases. This chain's CDR3 is CAINQDRDNSPLHF. In DNA, the CDR3 is TGTGCCATCAACCAGGACAGAGATAATTCACCCCTCCACTTT.

Only one count was recorded for this clone. The rearrangement joins TRBV6-2 or TRBV6-3 to TRBJ1-5, with D possibly TRBD1 on 5 matching bases. The CDR3 sequence is 14 residues long. Germline CDR1 is MNHEY and CDR2 is SVGEGT. The germline V and J ends were trimmed by 6 bases and 3 bases, with 12 bases remaining between them. The CDR3 here is CASRYQGLNQPQHF. DNA for the CDR3: TGTGCCAGCAGATACCAGGGTCTCAATCAGCCCCAGCATTTT.

V is TRBV3-1 (or the pseudogene TRBV3-2) and J is TRBJ2-5; a possible D gene is TRBD1 (7 bases). V was cut by 4 bases and J by 5 bases, with 20 bases left in between. Germline V gives CDR1 LGHDT, CDR2 YNNKEL (reference sequence). CDR3 length: 16 amino acids. CDR3: CASSLRRTGGGETQYF. CDR3 DNA sequence: TGTGCCAGCAGCCTTCGCCGGACAGGTGGGGGGGAGACCCAGTACTTC.

The chain carries TRBV6-5 and TRBJ2-2, with D maybe TRBD2 (6 bases). This CDR3 contains 14 residues. Trimming shortened V by 8 bases and J by 3 bases, and 13 bases separated the two germline ends. The V gene's germline CDR1 is MNHEY and CDR2 SVGAGI. CDR3 nucleotides: TGTGCCAGCTGCGGCGGGGATTACACCGGGGAGCTGTTTTTT. Amino acids: CASCGGDYTGELFF.

This clone was observed a single time. The CDR3 region is CASKARDINEQFF. In DNA, the CDR3 is TGCGCCAGCAAAGCCCGGGACATCAATGAGCAGTTCTTC. V usage is TRBV10-2 and J usage is TRBJ2-1, with a possible D match to TRBD1 (6 bases). CDR3 length: 13 amino acids. Germline values: CDR1 WSHSY, CDR2 SAAADI. The V end lost 7 bases, the J end lost 6 bases, and 13 bases lay between the germline ends.

The chain recombines TRBV19 with TRBJ1-5; the match to TRBD1 covers 8 bases. The V gene end was trimmed by 4 bases and the J gene end by 6 bases; junction bases not matched to a gene: 2. The length of the CDR3 is 13 residues. Germline CDR1 and CDR2: LNHDA and SQIVND (reference sequence). The CDR3 coding sequence is TGTGCCAGTAGTACAGGGGGCCGTCAGCCCCAGCATTTT. Translated, it gives CASSTGGRQPQHF.

The chain employs TRBV6-6 and TRBJ2-1; tentatively, D is TRBD1 (6 bases). There are 16 residues in the CDR3. V was trimmed by 6 bases and J by 1 base, leaving 16 bases between them. CDR1 and CDR2 (germline): MNHNY, SVGAGI (reference sequence). The DNA for the CDR3 is TGTGCCAGCAGGTTTAATGTGGGGGCTTCCTACAATGAGCAGTTCTTC. This codes for CASRFNVGASYNEQFF.